The 20 T cell receptor beta chains below come from one sample, sequenced in a study of shared clonotypes between healthy human individuals. Some clones are missing from TCRdb's copy, which holds only in-frame ones; the method was immunoSEQ multiplex PCR. There are under 2.5 million clones in the sample; roughly 90% occur only once, and roughly 0.34% lies in the top ten. The specimen was naive CD4+ T cells from PBMCs. As to subset: CD45RA+ positively selected. These receptors were taken from a man between 18 and 35 years old in good health. Some clones in this sample may be carry-over from other donors' samples.

The J gene is TRBJ2-7, the V gene TRBV10-2, with a tentative D call TRBD1 (6 bases). Germline V CDR1 and CDR2: WSHSY, SAAADI. There are 13 residues in the CDR3. V was cut by 4 bases and J by 4 bases, with 11 bases left in between. CDR3 sequence reads: CASSGQDLYEQYF. The CDR3 nucleotides read TGCGCCAGCAGTGGACAGGACCTATACGAGCAGTACTTC.

V gene TRBV7-2 combines with J gene TRBJ2-7, with TRBD2 identical over 8 bases. This CDR3 region has 14 residues. With 6 bases clipped from V and 0 bases from J, the junction kept 4 bases outside the gene matches. CDR1 and CDR2 from the germline V gene are SGHTA and FQGNSA. CDR3 protein: CASRLGLASYEQYF. CDR3 nucleotide sequence: TGTGCCAGCAGGCTAGGACTAGCCTCCTACGAGCAGTACTTC.

This chain connects TRBV7-9 to TRBJ2-7; perhaps TRBD1 as D (5 bases). The CDR3 loop spans 16 amino acids. The V gene lost 3 bases and the J gene lost 3 bases, with 18 bases spanning the gap. Germline V CDR1 and CDR2: SEHNR, FQNEAQ (reference sequence). The DNA of the CDR3 is TGTGCCAGCAGCTTCTTCTCGTGGAAAGGGGACTACGAGCAGTACTTC. This sequence encodes CASSFFSWKGDYEQYF.

This clone was picked up a small number of times. The chain employs TRBV5-1 and TRBJ1-6; 9 nucleotides align to TRBD1. This CDR3 has 14 amino acids. Trimming at V came to 4 bases and at J to 8 bases, leaving 4 bases not matched to a gene. CDR1 SGHRS and CDR2 YFSETQ come from the germline V gene. The CDR3 loop is CASSAGTGYSPLHF. CDR3 DNA sequence: TGCGCCAGCAGCGCCGGGACAGGGTATTCACCCCTCCACTTT.

For this clone: Other nucleotide sequences from this sample produce the same CDR3. This chain uses TRBV15 with TRBJ2-5, with 11 nucleotides matching TRBD1. The V segment lost 3 bases and the J segment 5 bases; nucleotides outside the gene matches: 5. Germline loops: CDR1 LNHNV, CDR2 YYDKDF (reference sequence). This CDR3 region has 15 residues. The CDR3 reads CATSRDRGRGETQYF. CDR3 bases: TGTGCCACCAGCAGGGACAGGGGGCGCGGGGAGACCCAGTACTTC.

The rearrangement joins TRBV10-3 to TRBJ2-3, with TRBD1 matching over 9 bases. V was pared by 4 bases and J by 3 bases, with 11 bases of the junction left unmatched. The CDR3 contains 17 residues. In germline, CDR1 is ENHRY, CDR2 SYGVKD. The CDR3 reads CAISGDGQGSWTDTQYF. The CDR3, as DNA: TGTGCCATCAGTGGGGACGGACAGGGGAGTTGGACAGATACGCAGTATTTT.

This clone was observed a handful of times. The chain combines TRBV28 with TRBJ1-5; TRBD1 matches at 8 bases. Germline CDR1 and CDR2: MDHEN and SYDVKM. The CDR3 sequence is 15 residues long. V trimming: 10 bases; J trimming: 3 bases; junction bases outside the gene matches: 11. The CDR3 region is CATKAGQGANQPQHF. In DNA form, the CDR3 reads TGTGCCACCAAGGCCGGGCAGGGGGCCAATCAGCCCCAGCATTTT.

Comments on this clone: Other DNA sequences in this sample translate to the same CDR3. The chain is built from TRBV11-2 and TRBJ2-7, with 7 bases lining up with TRBD1. The germline V gene has CDR1 SGHAT and CDR2 FQNNGV. CDR3 length: 14 amino acids. V gave up 1 base and J gave up 4 bases; unmatched junction bases: 4. The chain's CDR3 is CASSLVAGGYEQYF. As DNA, the CDR3 is TGTGCCAGCAGCTTAGTGGCAGGGGGATACGAGCAGTACTTC.

The rearrangement links TRBV7-2 to TRBJ1-2; 8 positions agree with TRBD1. The trim removed 5 bases at V and 5 bases at J, leaving 7 bases unmatched. This CDR3 region has 14 residues. Germline CDR1 SGHTA, CDR2 FQGNSA. The CDR3 region has the DNA TGTGCCAGCAGCCAGGGGGCCAATGCATATGGCTACACCTTC. Protein product: CASSQGANAYGYTF.

The V and J genes are TRBV10-1 and TRBJ2-1; 9 nucleotides align to TRBD2. V lost 3 bases to trimming and J lost 0 bases; unmatched junction nucleotides: 6. This CDR3 spans 17 amino acids. Germline CDR1 reads WNHNN; CDR2 reads SYGVQD (reference sequence). Here the CDR3 DNA reads TGCGCCAGCAGTGATACTTTTAGCGGGAGCTCCTACAATGAGCAGTTCTTC. Translating gives CASSDTFSGSSYNEQFF.

J is TRBJ1-2 and V is TRBV7-3; D unclear. Germline V gene lookup returns CDR1 SGHTA and CDR2 FQGTGA. Trimming cost V 4 bases and J 0 bases, with 15 bases left between them. CDR3 length: 16 amino acids. The CDR3 region is CASSSGRVGTNYGYTF. The CDR3 DNA sequence: TGTGCCAGCAGCTCAGGACGTGTAGGAACTAACTATGGCTACACCTTC.

The chain has TRBV5-1 and TRBJ2-7; 13 bases match TRBD2. Germline CDR1 is SGHRS and CDR2 is YFSETQ. The ends lost 0 bases at V and 4 bases at J; junction bases unmatched: 4. The CDR3 is 16 amino acids. The CDR3 loop is CASSLAETSGRYEQYF. CDR3 coding DNA: TGCGCCAGCAGCTTGGCGGAGACTAGCGGGAGGTACGAGCAGTACTTC.

This chain joins TRBV7-9 and TRBJ1-1; no definite D call. Trimming took 5 bases from V and 2 from J, leaving 15 bases between them. The CDR3 covers 15 residues. The germline V gene has CDR1 SEHNR and CDR2 FQNEAQ (reference sequence). The CDR3 loop reads CASSPGGGTNTEAFF. CDR3 DNA: TGTGCCAGCAGCCCGGGAGGAGGAACCAACACTGAAGCTTTCTTT.

This clone was seen once. This chain joins TRBV9 and TRBJ1-3; no firm D call. The V end lost 0 bases, the J end lost 0 bases, and 10 bases lay between the germline ends. CDR3 size: 16 residues. Per the germline V gene, CDR1 is SGDLS and CDR2 is YYNGEE. CDR3 loop: CASSVAGSISGNTIYF. The CDR3 nucleotides are TGTGCCAGCAGCGTAGCAGGCAGCATCTCTGGAAACACCATATATTTT.

V is TRBV9 and J is TRBJ2-1; possibly TRBD2 for D (6 bases). V was cut by 1 base and J by 9 bases, with 14 bases left in between. The CDR3 is made up of 14 amino acids. Looked up from germline, CDR1 is SGDLS and CDR2 is YYNGEE. The CDR3 reads CASSVFGGKGEQFF. The CDR3 region has the DNA TGTGCCAGCAGCGTATTCGGAGGGAAGGGTGAGCAGTTCTTC.

The V call is TRBV9, the J call TRBJ1-2, with D hard to call. The CDR3 covers 14 residues. Germline CDR1 reads SGDLS; CDR2 reads YYNGEE. Trimming stripped 4 bases from V and 3 bases from J, with 13 bases between. CDR3 residues: CASSLGLGDYGYTF. The CDR3 nucleotides are TGTGCCAGCAGCCTCGGATTGGGTGACTATGGCTACACCTTC.

The gene calls are TRBV2 and TRBJ1-5; D unresolved. The V end was cut by 4 bases, the J end by 3 bases, with 16 bases between. There are 16 residues in the CDR3. In germline, CDR1 is SNHLY, CDR2 FYNNEI. CDR3 coding DNA: TGTGCCAGCAGTGGTATGGAGGGCCGGTACAATCAGCCCCAGCATTTT. It codes for CASSGMEGRYNQPQHF.

The J gene is TRBJ2-5, the V gene TRBV6-5; D is unresolved. The J call may not be correct, given that the DNA end is closer to TRBJ2-7. This CDR3 is built from 13 residues. CDR1 and CDR2 from the germline V gene are MNHEY and SVGAGI. The CDR3 loop reads CASSPRRHYEQYF. CDR3 nucleotide sequence: TGTGCCAGCAGTCCCCGGCGCCACTACGAGCAGTACTTC.

The CDR3 nucleotides read TGCGCCAGCAGCTTCGGAACGAGTTATGGCTACACCTTC. It codes for CASSFGTSYGYTF. The chain recombines TRBV5-1 with TRBJ1-2; no reliable D call. Germline V gene data show CDR1 as SGHRS and CDR2 as YFSETQ. The CDR3 length is 13 residues. Trimming shortened V by 2 bases and J by 5 bases, and 10 bases separated the two germline ends.

V is TRBV11-2 and J is TRBJ2-5; TRBD2 agrees at 13 bases. Per the germline V gene, CDR1 is SGHAT and CDR2 is FQNNGV. The CDR3 totals 15 residues. With 1 base clipped from V and 7 bases from J, the junction kept 3 bases outside the gene matches. For the CDR3, the DNA is TGTGCCAGCAGCTTAGGGACTAGCGGGAGTGGGACCCAGTACTTC. This codes for CASSLGTSGSGTQYF.